This T cell receptor (beta chain) was sequenced in a study of tumor and adjacent non-tumor tissue in lung cancer. Whole-study context: Histology: about a dozen adenocarcinoma, a couple of squamous cell carcinoma, 1 small cell lung cancer. Around 4.2 million productive TCRbeta reads were obtained per sample on average.

This clonotype was counted at least ten times. CDR1 DFQATT and CDR2 SNEGSKA come from the germline V gene (reference sequence). The CDR3 loop spans 14 amino acids. V trimming: 4 bases; J trimming: 0 bases; junction bases outside the gene matches: 4. The library came from three nested PCR rounds adapted from ARM-PCR protocols. TCRdb re-derived calls from the multiplex PCR reads in MiXCR, one entry per CDR3 protein. This repertoire shows over 130,000 distinct CDR3 sequences, about 71% found once; its top ten account for 18%. This sample's RNA came from whole unsorted tissue. The sample taken for sequencing was lung tumor tissue. V and J are TRBV20-1 and TRBJ2-3; TRBD2 agrees at 7 bases. This receptor was taken from a man between 60 and 75 years old with small cell lung cancer. CDR3 bases: TGCAGTGCTACGGGTAGCGGGAGCACAGATACGCAGTATTTT. Amino acids: CSATGSGSTDTQYF.